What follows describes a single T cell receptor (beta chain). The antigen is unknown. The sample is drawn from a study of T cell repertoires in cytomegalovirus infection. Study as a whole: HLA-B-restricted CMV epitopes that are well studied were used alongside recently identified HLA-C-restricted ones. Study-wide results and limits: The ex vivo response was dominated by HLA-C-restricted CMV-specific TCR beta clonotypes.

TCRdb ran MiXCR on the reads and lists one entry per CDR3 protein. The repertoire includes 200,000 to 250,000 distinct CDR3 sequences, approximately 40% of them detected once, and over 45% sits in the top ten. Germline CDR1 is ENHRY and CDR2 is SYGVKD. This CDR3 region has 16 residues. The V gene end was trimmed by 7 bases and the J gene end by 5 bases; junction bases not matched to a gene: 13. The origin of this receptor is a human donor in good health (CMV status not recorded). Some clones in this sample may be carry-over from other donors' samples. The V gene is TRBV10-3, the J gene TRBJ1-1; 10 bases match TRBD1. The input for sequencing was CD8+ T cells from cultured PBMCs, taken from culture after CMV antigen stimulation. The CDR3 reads CAITGTGANRGTEAFF. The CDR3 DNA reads TGTGCCATCACCGGGACAGGGGCGAACCGTGGTACTGAAGCTTTCTTT.